This T cell receptor beta chain emerged from a study of blood T cells in healthy people across ages. A note on this clonotype: Its antigen remains unknown. One junction end does not reproduce the germline sequence, and a read error may be involved.

The second PCR ran about 6 to 11 cycles with a sample-barcoded 5' primer and J-beta primers. Tagging of each cDNA molecule was performed by a template-switch adaptor with 12 random nucleotides. Sequencing of every sample gave 2.5 million or more CDR3-containing paired-end reads. TCRdb re-analysed the 5' RACE reads in MiXCR, keeping a single row per CDR3 protein. The sample includes 1.6 million or so distinct CDR3 sequences, roughly 32% of them seen just once. Study findings and constraints: Naive T cell percentage showed a strong correlation with the diversity of TCR beta.

CDR3 size: 16 residues. In germline, CDR1 is SGHDN, CDR2 FVKESK. The sample taken for sequencing was blood. This sequence was found in a woman aged 25 to 39 in good health. J is TRBJ2-7 and V is TRBV14, with 10 bases aligning to TRBD2. The CDR3 sequence is CAGSPKGLARSYEQYF. CDR3 DNA: TGTGCCGGCAGCCCAAAGGGACTAGCGCGCTCCTACGAGCAGTACTTC.